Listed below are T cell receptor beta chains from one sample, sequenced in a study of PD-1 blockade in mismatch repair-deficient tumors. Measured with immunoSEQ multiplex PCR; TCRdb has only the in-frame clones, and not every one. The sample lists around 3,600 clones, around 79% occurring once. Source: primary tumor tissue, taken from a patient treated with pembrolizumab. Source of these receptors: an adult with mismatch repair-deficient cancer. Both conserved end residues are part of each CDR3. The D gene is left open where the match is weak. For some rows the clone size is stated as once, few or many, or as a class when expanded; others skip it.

CDR3 protein: CASGLIRQSLYGYTF
CDR3 DNA: TGTGCTAGTGGTTTGATCCGACAGTCCCTCTATGGCTACACCTTC
D gene: .
V gene: TRBV12-5
J gene: TRBJ1-2
clone size: .

CDR3 protein: CASSLPTTQATNYGYTF
CDR3 DNA: TGTGCCAGCAGTTTACCCACGACACAAGCCACGAACTATGGCTACACCTTC
D gene: .
V gene: TRBV28
J gene: TRBJ1-2
clone size: .

CDR3 protein: CASSEQGNTGELFF
CDR3 DNA: TGTGCCAGCAGTGAACAGGGGAACACCGGGGAGCTGTTTTTT
D gene: .
V gene: TRBV2
J gene: TRBJ2-2
clone size: .

CDR3 protein: CASSVAANTGELFF
CDR3 DNA: TGTGCCAGCAGCGTAGCGGCGAACACCGGGGAGCTGTTTTTT
D gene: .
V gene: TRBV9
J gene: TRBJ2-2
clone size: .

CDR3 protein: CASSSPREADTQYF
CDR3 DNA: TGTGCCAGCAGCTCGCCCCGGGAGGCGGATACGCAGTATTTT
D gene: TRBD2
V gene: TRBV11-2
J gene: TRBJ2-3
clone size: .

CDR3 protein: CASSPQGVSEQYF
CDR3 DNA: TGTGCCAGCTCACCACAGGGGGTCTCCGAGCAGTACTTC
D gene: .
V gene: TRBV18
J gene: TRBJ2-7
clone size: .

CDR3 protein: CATSSSNRGGQPQHF
CDR3 DNA: TGTGCCACCAGCAGTTCCAACAGGGGGGGCCAGCCCCAGCATTTT
D gene: TRBD1
V gene: TRBV15
J gene: TRBJ1-5
clone size: .

CDR3 protein: CAGGTSEYTDTQYF
CDR3 DNA: TGTGCGGGGGGGACTAGCGAATACACAGATACGCAGTATTTT
D gene: TRBD2
V gene: TRBV11-2
J gene: TRBJ2-3
clone size: .

CDR3 protein: CASSLTGTGLGGYTF
CDR3 DNA: TGTGCCAGCAGCTTAACCGGGACAGGGTTAGGTGGCTACACCTTC
D gene: TRBD1
V gene: TRBV7-9
J gene: TRBJ1-2
clone size: .

CDR3 protein: CASSPGLAYEQYF
CDR3 DNA: TGTGCCAGCTCACCCGGACTAGCCTACGAGCAGTACTTC
D gene: TRBD2
V gene: TRBV18
J gene: TRBJ2-7
clone size: .

CDR3 protein: CASSPGGSEAFF
CDR3 DNA: TGTGCCAGCAGCCCGGGAGGGAGTGAAGCTTTCTTT
D gene: .
V gene: TRBV7-6
J gene: TRBJ1-1
clone size: .

CDR3 protein: CASSSTGGIKAFF
CDR3 DNA: TGTGCCAGCAGCTCTACAGGGGGAATAAAAGCTTTCTTT
D gene: TRBD1
V gene: TRBV7-6
J gene: TRBJ1-1
clone size: .

CDR3 protein: CASSRTLTGRETQYF
CDR3 DNA: TGTGCCAGCAGCCGAACACTGACAGGGCGAGAGACCCAGTACTTC
D gene: TRBD1
V gene: TRBV13
J gene: TRBJ2-5
clone size: .

CDR3 protein: CSARWGSGDGYTF
CDR3 DNA: TGCAGCGCCCGGTGGGGCTCTGGGGATGGCTACACCTTC
D gene: .
V gene: TRBV29-1
J gene: TRBJ1-2
clone size: few

CDR3 protein: CAWSLGQGSYEQYF
CDR3 DNA: TGTGCCTGGAGTTTGGGACAGGGCTCCTACGAGCAGTACTTC
D gene: TRBD1
V gene: TRBV30
J gene: TRBJ2-7
clone size: once

CDR3 protein: CASSLGPSGGTYEQYF
CDR3 DNA: TGTGCCAGCAGCTTGGGCCCTAGCGGGGGGACCTACGAGCAGTACTTC
D gene: TRBD2
V gene: TRBV5-6
J gene: TRBJ2-7
clone size: few

CDR3 protein: CASNRQGVNEQYF
CDR3 DNA: TGTGCCAGCAACCGACAGGGAGTCAACGAGCAGTACTTC
D gene: TRBD1
V gene: TRBV6-5
J gene: TRBJ2-7
clone size: .

CDR3 protein: CASSLADRGYTYEQYF
CDR3 DNA: TGTGCCAGCAGCTTAGCGGACAGGGGCTACACCTACGAGCAGTACTTC
D gene: TRBD1
V gene: TRBV7-2
J gene: TRBJ2-7
clone size: .

CDR3 protein: CASSSGTGGDEQYF
CDR3 DNA: TGTGCCAGCTCATCCGGGACAGGGGGGGATGAGCAGTACTTC
D gene: TRBD1
V gene: TRBV18
J gene: TRBJ2-7
clone size: .

CDR3 protein: CASSTLLAGVGDTQYF
CDR3 DNA: TGTGCCAGCAGTACTCTCCTAGCGGGAGTGGGCGATACGCAGTATTTT
D gene: TRBD2
V gene: TRBV27
J gene: TRBJ2-3
clone size: few

CDR3 protein: CASSLGSGSTDTQYF
CDR3 DNA: TGTGCCAGCAGCTTGGGTAGCGGGAGCACAGATACGCAGTATTTT
D gene: TRBD2
V gene: TRBV5-6
J gene: TRBJ2-3
clone size: .

CDR3 protein: CASSAAGPYNQPQHF
CDR3 DNA: TGTGCCAGCAGTGCGGCAGGGCCCTACAATCAGCCCCAGCATTTT
D gene: .
V gene: TRBV2
J gene: TRBJ1-5
clone size: .

CDR3 protein: CASSTGDNEQFF
CDR3 DNA: TGCGCCAGCAGTACGGGGGACAATGAGCAGTTCTTC
D gene: .
V gene: TRBV5-1
J gene: TRBJ2-1
clone size: once

CDR3 protein: CASSLWTSNEQFF
CDR3 DNA: TGTGCCAGCAGTTTATGGACTAGCAATGAGCAGTTCTTC
D gene: TRBD2
V gene: TRBV27
J gene: TRBJ2-1
clone size: .

CDR3 protein: CASSLYPGQCNQPQHF
CDR3 DNA: TGTGCTAGCAGCCTTTATCCGGGACAGTGCAATCAGCCCCAGCATTTT
D gene: TRBD1
V gene: TRBV7-7
J gene: TRBJ1-5
clone size: .

CDR3 protein: CASSDRGPSEQYF
CDR3 DNA: TGTGCCAGCAGCGACAGGGGCCCTTCCGAGCAGTACTTC
D gene: TRBD1
V gene: TRBV27
J gene: TRBJ2-7
clone size: .

CDR3 protein: CASGGEGYGYTF
CDR3 DNA: TGCGCCAGCGGCGGGGAGGGATATGGCTACACCTTC
D gene: .
V gene: TRBV5-1
J gene: TRBJ1-2
clone size: .

CDR3 protein: CAISEPGTGIREKLFF
CDR3 DNA: TGTGCCATCAGTGAGCCAGGGACAGGGATTCGAGAAAAACTGTTTTTT
D gene: TRBD1
V gene: TRBV10-3
J gene: TRBJ1-4
clone size: .

CDR3 protein: CASSRTSGLHTDTQYF
CDR3 DNA: TGTGCCAGCAGCCGGACTAGCGGATTACACACAGATACGCAGTATTTT
D gene: TRBD2
V gene: TRBV14
J gene: TRBJ2-3
clone size: .

CDR3 protein: CASNLGGQPYEQYF
CDR3 DNA: TGTGCCAGCAATCTGGGGGGACAGCCCTACGAGCAGTACTTC
D gene: .
V gene: TRBV28
J gene: TRBJ2-7
clone size: .

CDR3 protein: CASSLAASYEQYF
CDR3 DNA: TGCGCCAGCAGCTTGGCCGCGTCGTACGAGCAGTACTTC
D gene: .
V gene: TRBV5-1
J gene: TRBJ2-7
clone size: .

CDR3 protein: CASSRGWAGQSLPYEQYF
CDR3 DNA: TGTGCCAGTAGTAGGGGATGGGCAGGACAGTCCCTCCCCTACGAGCAGTACTTC
D gene: .
V gene: TRBV19
J gene: TRBJ2-7
clone size: .

CDR3 protein: CASKEGLRGIREKLFF
CDR3 DNA: TGTGCCAGCAAGGAGGGTCTCCGGGGGATTCGCGAAAAACTGTTTTTT
D gene: .
V gene: TRBV2
J gene: TRBJ1-4
clone size: .

CDR3 protein: CASSYFRTDNQPQHF
CDR3 DNA: TGTGCCAGCAGTTACTTCAGGACAGACAATCAGCCCCAGCATTTT
D gene: .
V gene: TRBV6-6
J gene: TRBJ1-5
clone size: .

CDR3 protein: CASSLSYEQYF
CDR3 DNA: TGCGCCAGCAGCCTCTCCTACGAGCAGTACTTC
D gene: .
V gene: TRBV10-2
J gene: TRBJ2-7
clone size: .

CDR3 protein: CASSPGDATNEKLFF
CDR3 DNA: TGCGCCAGCAGCCCAGGGGATGCAACTAATGAAAAACTGTTTTTT
D gene: .
V gene: TRBV5-1
J gene: TRBJ1-4
clone size: .

CDR3 protein: CAWSEGGKAETQYF
CDR3 DNA: TGTGCCTGGAGCGAGGGGGGGAAAGCAGAGACCCAGTACTTC
D gene: .
V gene: TRBV30
J gene: TRBJ2-5
clone size: .

CDR3 protein: CASSVGTGAGNTIYF
CDR3 DNA: TGTGCCAGCAGCGTAGGGACAGGGGCTGGAAACACCATATATTTT
D gene: TRBD1
V gene: TRBV9
J gene: TRBJ1-3
clone size: once

CDR3 protein: CASGETGGVETQYF
CDR3 DNA: TGTGCCAGCGGGGAGACAGGGGGAGTGGAGACCCAGTACTTC
D gene: TRBD1
V gene: TRBV6-1
J gene: TRBJ2-5
clone size: .

CDR3 protein: CASSYSDRPTTEAFF
CDR3 DNA: TGTGCCAGCAGTTACTCGGACAGGCCAACCACTGAAGCTTTCTTT
D gene: TRBD1
V gene: TRBV6-5
J gene: TRBJ1-1
clone size: .

CDR3 protein: CANSPGGGTAFTDTQYF
CDR3 DNA: TGTGCCAACAGCCCCGGAGGGGGGACAGCCTTCACAGATACGCAGTATTTT
D gene: .
V gene: TRBV9
J gene: TRBJ2-3
clone size: .

CDR3 protein: CASNVQGVGTEAFF
CDR3 DNA: TGTGCCAGCAACGTACAGGGAGTCGGCACTGAAGCTTTCTTT
D gene: .
V gene: TRBV2
J gene: TRBJ1-1
clone size: .

CDR3 protein: CASSVVIGTKNTEAFF
CDR3 DNA: TGTGCCAGCAGCGTAGTAATAGGGACTAAGAACACTGAAGCTTTCTTT
D gene: .
V gene: TRBV9
J gene: TRBJ1-1
clone size: .

CDR3 protein: CASSPHFTGSSNEQFF
CDR3 DNA: TGTGCCAGCAGCCCCCACTTTACAGGGTCCTCCAATGAGCAGTTCTTC
D gene: .
V gene: TRBV2
J gene: TRBJ2-1
clone size: .

CDR3 protein: CSVEGSESSYEQYF
CDR3 DNA: TGCAGCGTTGAAGGATCTGAGAGCTCCTACGAGCAGTACTTC
D gene: .
V gene: TRBV29-1
J gene: TRBJ2-7
clone size: once

CDR3 protein: CASSLWDRGTDTQYF
CDR3 DNA: TGTGCCAGCAGTTTATGGGACAGGGGAACAGATACGCAGTATTTT
D gene: TRBD1
V gene: TRBV28
J gene: TRBJ2-3
clone size: .

CDR3 protein: CASSRDRANTGELFF
CDR3 DNA: TGCGCCAGCAGCCGCGACAGGGCGAACACCGGGGAGCTGTTTTTT
D gene: TRBD1
V gene: TRBV5-1
J gene: TRBJ2-2
clone size: .

CDR3 protein: CASSPAGSSYNEQFF
CDR3 DNA: TGTGCCAGTAGCCCAGCGGGAAGCTCCTACAATGAGCAGTTCTTC
D gene: TRBD2
V gene: TRBV19
J gene: TRBJ2-1
clone size: .

CDR3 protein: CASMTLRGSSYNEQFF
CDR3 DNA: TGTGCCAGTATGACCCTTCGCGGGAGCTCCTACAATGAGCAGTTCTTC
D gene: TRBD2
V gene: TRBV19
J gene: TRBJ2-1
clone size: .

CDR3 protein: CASSAGYYEQYF
CDR3 DNA: TGTGCCAGCAGCGCCGGGTACTACGAGCAGTACTTC
D gene: .
V gene: TRBV9
J gene: TRBJ2-7
clone size: .